This TCR beta chain was profiled in a study of blood T cell repertoires in COVID-19. Study-wide background: Italy, Spain and the United States were the sources of the convalescent and acute COVID-19 samples. Sources were T cells, B-cell-depleted T cells, or PBMCs; the material itself was cDNA or gDNA.

This clone turned up a few times. The germline CDR1 and CDR2 sequences are LNHDA and SQIVND (reference sequence). Trimming removed 5 bases from V and 4 bases from J; junction bases left unmatched: 3. This CDR3 comprises 13 residues. Per the original data handling: Cell counts per sample came from amplifying reference gene primers. Assay used: immunoSEQ multiplex PCR; TCRdb lists only in-frame clones, some missing. D and trimming were read from the DNA, whereas the V and J calls and clone size are those reported in that table. The sample includes about 80,000 clones, around 76% of them seen just once. This TCR derives from a human donor in a cohort sampled during active COVID-19. The material sequenced was peripheral blood. V and J are TRBV19 and TRBJ2-5, with 8 bases aligning to TRBD2. The CDR3 is CASSFGLAETQYF. In DNA form, the CDR3 reads TGTGCCAGTAGTTTTGGACTAGCAGAGACCCAGTACTTC.